What follows describes a single TCR beta chain. This record comes from a study of blood T cell repertoires in COVID-19. At the level of the study: Samples representing acute and convalescent COVID-19 were sourced from the United States, Italy and Spain.

Only in-frame clones appear in the TCRdb table, and some are missing; sequencing was by immunoSEQ multiplex PCR. In the table there are approximately 270,000 clones, 80% to 90% of which are singletons. This CDR3 has 11 amino acids. Germline values: CDR1 MNHEY, CDR2 SVGAGI. The V end was cut by 7 bases, the J end by 4 bases, with 7 bases between. The sequenced sample consisted of PBMCs or T cells enriched from blood (not recorded which). The chain is built from TRBV6-5 and TRBJ1-1, with D hard to call. The receptor's source is a woman aged 45-59 years who had recovered from COVID-19. The CDR3 DNA reads TGTGCCAGCACGGGGAGCACTGAAGCTTTCTTT. Protein: CASTGSTEAFF.